This T cell receptor (beta chain) was captured in a study of blood T cell repertoires in COVID-19. Study summary: Samples representing acute and convalescent COVID-19 were sourced from the United States, Italy and Spain.

V lost 6 bases and J 7 bases, leaving 15 bases between the germline ends. The CDR3 extends over 14 amino acids. The germline V gene has CDR1 MNHEY and CDR2 SVGAGI. In terms of age and location, participants ranged from roughly 18 to 100 years and lived in about 25 US areas. Exposed participants encountered a COVID-19 case during the 2 weeks preceding study entry. The assay was immunoSEQ multiplex PCR, and TCRdb's table has in-frame clones only and misses some. The table has 200,000 to 250,000 clones, about 86% seen once. The chain couples TRBV6-5 to TRBJ1-4; D not resolved. This TCR came from a woman between 25 and 40 years old who had been exposed to COVID-19. Input material: PBMCs or T cells enriched from blood (not recorded which). The chain's CDR3 is CASRNQRSGEKLFF. In DNA form, the CDR3 reads TGTGCCAGCAGGAACCAGCGGTCGGGTGAAAAACTGTTTTTT.